The entry below gives a single TCR beta chain sequence along with its context. A junction end diverges from the germline sequence, so it may reflect a read error. TCRdb recomputed calls from the 5' RACE reads with MiXCR, one row per CDR3 protein. The data show around 470,000 distinct CDR3 sequences, 20% seen once. This entry belongs to a study of T-cell memory formation after mild COVID-19. Germline CDR1 SEHNR, CDR2 FQNEAQ (reference sequence). The length of the CDR3 is 11 residues. Sequenced: PBMCs or a T cell subset sorted from them (not recorded which). This TCR was sampled from an adult woman who had mild COVID-19 (a few samples of this study predate the infection). Cell type and time point are not known. V usage is TRBV7-9 and J usage is TRBJ2-5; no reliable D call. Written as DNA, the CDR3 is TGTGCCAGCAGCTTTCGTAGCCTCAGTAGCTTC. This sequence encodes CASSFRSLSSF.